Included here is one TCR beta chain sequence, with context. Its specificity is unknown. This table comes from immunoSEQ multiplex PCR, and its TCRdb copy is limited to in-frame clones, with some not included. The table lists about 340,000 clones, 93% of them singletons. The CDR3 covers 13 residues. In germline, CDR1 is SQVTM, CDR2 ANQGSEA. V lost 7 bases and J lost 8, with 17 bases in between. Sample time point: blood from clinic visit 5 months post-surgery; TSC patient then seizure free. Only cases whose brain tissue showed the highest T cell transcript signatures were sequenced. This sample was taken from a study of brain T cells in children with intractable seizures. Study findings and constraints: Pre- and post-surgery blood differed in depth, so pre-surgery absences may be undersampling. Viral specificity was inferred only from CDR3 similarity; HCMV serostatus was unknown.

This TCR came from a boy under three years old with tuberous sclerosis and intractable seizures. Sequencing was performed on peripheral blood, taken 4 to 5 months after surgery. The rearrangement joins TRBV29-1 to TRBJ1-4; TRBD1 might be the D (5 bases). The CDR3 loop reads CSARDHGKEKLFF. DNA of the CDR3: TGCAGCGCTCGGGACCACGGGAAGGAAAAACTGTTTTTT.